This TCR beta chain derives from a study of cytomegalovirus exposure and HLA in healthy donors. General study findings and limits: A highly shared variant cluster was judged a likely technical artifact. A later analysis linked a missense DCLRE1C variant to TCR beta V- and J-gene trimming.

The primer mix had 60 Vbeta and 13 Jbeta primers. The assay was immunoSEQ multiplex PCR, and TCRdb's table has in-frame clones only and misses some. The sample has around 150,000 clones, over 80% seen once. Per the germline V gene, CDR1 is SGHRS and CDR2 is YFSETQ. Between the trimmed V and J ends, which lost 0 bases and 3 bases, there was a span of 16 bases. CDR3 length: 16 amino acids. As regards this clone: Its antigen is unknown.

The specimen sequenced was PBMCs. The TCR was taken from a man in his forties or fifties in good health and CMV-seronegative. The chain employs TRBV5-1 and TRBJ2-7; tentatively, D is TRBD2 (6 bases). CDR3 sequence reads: CASSLGSGVTGYEQYF. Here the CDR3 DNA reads TGCGCCAGCAGCTTGGGGTCGGGGGTTACGGGCTACGAGCAGTACTTC. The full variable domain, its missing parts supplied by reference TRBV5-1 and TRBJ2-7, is KAGVTQTPRYLIKTRGQQVTLSCSPISGHRSVSWYQQTPGQGLQFLFEYFSETQRNKGNFPGRFSGRQFSNSRSEMNVSTLELGDSALYLCASSLGSGVTGYEQYFGPGTRLTVT.